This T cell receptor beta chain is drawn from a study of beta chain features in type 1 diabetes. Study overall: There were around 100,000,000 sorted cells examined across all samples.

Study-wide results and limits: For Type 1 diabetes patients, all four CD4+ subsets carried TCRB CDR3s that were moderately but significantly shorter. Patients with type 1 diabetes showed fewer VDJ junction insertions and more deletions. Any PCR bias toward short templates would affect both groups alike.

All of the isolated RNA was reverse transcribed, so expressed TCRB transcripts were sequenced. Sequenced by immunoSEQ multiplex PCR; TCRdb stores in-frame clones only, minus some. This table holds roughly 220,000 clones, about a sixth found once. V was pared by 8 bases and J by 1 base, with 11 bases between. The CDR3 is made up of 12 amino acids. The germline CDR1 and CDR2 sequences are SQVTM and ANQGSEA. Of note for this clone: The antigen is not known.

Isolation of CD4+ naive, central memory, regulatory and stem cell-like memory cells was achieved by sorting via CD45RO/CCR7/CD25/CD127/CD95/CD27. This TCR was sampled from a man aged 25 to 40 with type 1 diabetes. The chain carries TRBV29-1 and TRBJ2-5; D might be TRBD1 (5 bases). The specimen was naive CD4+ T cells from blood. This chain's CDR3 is CSSEGAQETQYF. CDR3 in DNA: TGCAGCTCCGAAGGGGCCCAAGAGACCCAGTACTTC. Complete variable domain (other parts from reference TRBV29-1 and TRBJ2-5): SAVISQKPSRDICQRGTSLTIQCQVDSQVTMMFWYRQQPGQSLTLIATANQGSEATYESGFVIDKFPISRPNLTFSTLTVSNMSPEDSSIYLCSSEGAQETQYFGPGTRLLVL.